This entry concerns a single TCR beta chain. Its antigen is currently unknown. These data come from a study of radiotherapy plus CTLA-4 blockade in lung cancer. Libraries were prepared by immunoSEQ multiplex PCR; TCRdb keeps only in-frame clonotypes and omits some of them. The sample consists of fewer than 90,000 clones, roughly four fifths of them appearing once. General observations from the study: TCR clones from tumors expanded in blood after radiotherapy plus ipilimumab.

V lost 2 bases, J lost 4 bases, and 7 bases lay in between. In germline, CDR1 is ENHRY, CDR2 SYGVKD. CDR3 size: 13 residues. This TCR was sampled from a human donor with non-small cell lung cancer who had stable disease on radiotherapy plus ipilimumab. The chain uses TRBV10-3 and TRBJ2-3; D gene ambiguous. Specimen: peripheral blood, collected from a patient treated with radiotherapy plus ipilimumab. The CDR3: CAISEARADTQYF. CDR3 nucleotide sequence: TGTGCCATCAGTGAGGCTCGGGCAGATACGCAGTATTTT.